This is a list of T cell receptor beta chains from one sample in a study of cytomegalovirus exposure and HLA in healthy donors. The method was immunoSEQ multiplex PCR; TCRdb's version includes in-frame clones alone and lacks a portion of them. The sample has 55,000 to 70,000 clones; more than 85% are singletons. The sequenced sample consisted of PBMCs. The source is a woman between 18 and 29 years old in good health and CMV-seronegative. Both conserved end residues are part of each CDR3. D genes are given only for firm matches. Only part of the rows carry a size: once, few, many, or a class if the clone is expanded.

once,TRBD1,TRBV7-2,TRBJ1-2,CASSPNRGADYGYTF,TGTGCCAGCAGCCCCAACAGGGGCGCCGACTATGGCTACACCTTC
-,TRBD1,TRBV12-5,TRBJ2-7,CASVDGTGLYEQYF,TGTGCTAGTGTCGACGGGACAGGCCTCTACGAGCAGTACTTC
-,TRBD2,TRBV2,TRBJ2-1,CASSEGGSGRANEQFF,TGTGCCAGCAGTGAGGGGGGTAGCGGGAGGGCTAATGAGCAGTTCTTC
-,-,TRBV18,TRBJ2-7,CASSHRRGVEAYEQYF,TGTGCCAGCTCACACCGTCGCGGGGTGGAGGCATACGAGCAGTACTTC
-,-,TRBV27,TRBJ2-3,CASSFMGGRGSNTQYF,TGTGCCAGCAGTTTCATGGGGGGGCGGGGGTCAAATACGCAGTATTTT
-,TRBD1,TRBV18,TRBJ1-1,CASSRDRGNYAEAFF,TGTGCCAGCTCACGGGACAGGGGGAATTACGCTGAAGCTTTCTTT
-,TRBD1,TRBV15,TRBJ1-2,CATSKGRGDYGYTF,TGTGCCACCAGCAAAGGCAGGGGGGACTATGGCTACACCTTC
-,-,TRBV30,TRBJ2-1,CAWSVRLVLEQFF,TGTGCCTGGAGTGTAAGGCTAGTCCTTGAGCAGTTCTTC
once,-,TRBV19,TRBJ2-2,CASGDSGNRNTGELFF,TGTGCCAGTGGTGACTCCGGGAACAGGAACACCGGGGAGCTGTTTTTT
-,-,TRBV30,TRBJ2-2,CAWSGWRDGPTGELFF,TGTGCCTGGAGTGGGTGGCGGGACGGGCCCACCGGGGAGCTGTTTTTT
-,-,TRBV7-9,TRBJ2-1,CASSPLDEQFF,TGTGCCAGCAGCCCTCTCGATGAGCAGTTCTTC
-,-,TRBV5-1,TRBJ2-5,CASSLEGSETQYF,TGCGCCAGCAGCTTGGAAGGGAGTGAGACCCAGTACTTC
-,TRBD2,TRBV7-9,TRBJ2-5,CASSLVVAGEETQYF,TGTGCCAGCAGCTTAGTGGTGGCGGGAGAAGAGACCCAGTACTTC
few,TRBD1,TRBV4-3,TRBJ2-7,CASSQDAGTGQGEQYF,TGCGCCAGCAGCCAAGATGCCGGGACAGGGCAGGGGGAGCAGTACTTC
-,-,TRBV5-4,TRBJ1-1,CASSLGAGGYTEAFF,TGTGCCAGCAGCTTGGGGGCAGGCGGGTACACTGAAGCTTTCTTT
-,-,TRBV12-2,TRBJ1-3,CASRSGTPSGNTIYF,TGTGCAAGTCGCTCCGGGACACCTTCTGGAAACACCATATATTTT
-,TRBD1,TRBV29-1,TRBJ2-7,CSVGQGDYEQYF,TGCAGCGTTGGACAGGGGGACTACGAGCAGTACTTC
-,-,TRBV5-6,TRBJ2-7,CASSLPTDYEQYF,TGTGCCAGCAGCTTGCCTACCGACTACGAGCAGTACTTC
-,TRBD2,TRBV11-2,TRBJ2-2,CASSLTSGNTGELFF,TGTGCCAGCAGCTTAACTAGCGGGAACACCGGGGAGCTGTTTTTT
-,-,TRBV29-1,TRBJ2-7,CSVGQRRGEGYEQYF,TGCAGCGTTGGTCAGCGTAGGGGGGAGGGCTACGAGCAGTACTTC
-,TRBD2,TRBV9,TRBJ2-1,CASRETSGEYNEQFF,TGTGCCAGCAGGGAAACTAGCGGCGAGTACAATGAGCAGTTCTTC
-,-,TRBV9,TRBJ2-5,CASSVTGQFGETQYF,TGTGCCAGCAGCGTGACAGGTCAGTTTGGAGAGACCCAGTACTTC
few,TRBD1,TRBV6-1,TRBJ2-7,CASSQTGYYEQYF,TGTGCCAGCAGTCAGACAGGGTACTACGAGCAGTACTTC
-,-,TRBV9,TRBJ2-7,CASSPSTGVDYEQYF,TGTGCCAGCAGCCCCAGTACCGGGGTAGACTACGAGCAGTACTTC
-,TRBD2,TRBV4-2,TRBJ2-3,CASSQDRTAGVTDTQYF,TGTGCCAGCAGCCAAGATCGGACAGCGGGGGTCACAGATACGCAGTATTTT
-,TRBD2,TRBV7-6,TRBJ2-3,CASSLGAASGGASTDTQYF,TGTGCCAGCAGCTTAGGGGCGGCTAGCGGGGGGGCTAGCACAGATACGCAGTATTTT
-,-,TRBV2,TRBJ2-2,CASSDQGTGELFF,TGTGCCAGCAGTGACCAGGGGACCGGGGAGCTGTTTTTT
-,-,TRBV29-1,TRBJ1-2,CSVRSGGYGYTF,TGCAGCGTTCGGTCGGGAGGCTATGGCTACACCTTC
-,TRBD1,TRBV4-1,TRBJ1-4,CASSTTGTRVTGEKLFF,TGCGCCAGCAGCACGACAGGGACGAGAGTAACGGGTGAAAAACTGTTTTTT
-,-,TRBV5-1,TRBJ1-2,CASSQSGINYGYTF,TGCGCCAGCAGCCAATCAGGGATTAACTATGGCTACACCTTC
-,TRBD1,TRBV18,TRBJ2-5,CASSRGQKETQYF,TGTGCCAGCTCAAGGGGACAGAAAGAGACCCAGTACTTC
-,TRBD2,TRBV28,TRBJ2-7,CASSVRGTSGPEQYF,TGTGCCAGCAGCGTGAGGGGGACTAGCGGTCCAGAGCAGTACTTC
-,-,TRBV5-1,TRBJ2-5,CASSLMMGPETQYF,TGCGCCAGCAGCTTGATGATGGGGCCAGAGACCCAGTACTTC
-,-,TRBV27,TRBJ2-7,CASSFRHSYEQYF,TGTGCCAGCAGTTTTCGCCACTCCTACGAGCAGTACTTC
-,-,TRBV7-2,TRBJ1-4,CASSLQGLANEKLFF,TGTGCCAGCAGCTTACAGGGTTTAGCTAATGAAAAACTGTTTTTT
-,TRBD2,TRBV5-1,TRBJ2-7,CASSFSGSAYEQYF,TGCGCCAGCAGCTTCAGCGGGAGCGCCTACGAGCAGTACTTC
-,-,TRBV10-2,TRBJ1-5,CASSDIPGDNQPQHF,TGCGCCAGCAGTGATATCCCCGGTGACAATCAGCCCCAGCATTTT
-,TRBD1,TRBV29-1,TRBJ2-7,CSVGPRTGGYEQYF,TGCAGCGTTGGCCCTCGGACAGGGGGGTACGAGCAGTACTTC
-,-,TRBV7-6,TRBJ2-3,CASSHSFTDTQYF,TGTGCCAGCTCGCATAGCTTCACAGATACGCAGTATTTT
-,TRBD1,TRBV18,TRBJ1-1,CASSNGQGSNTEAFF,TGTGCCAGCTCGAATGGACAGGGCTCGAACACTGAAGCTTTCTTT
-,-,TRBV7-2,TRBJ1-5,CASSLGPNSNQPQHF,TGTGCCAGCAGCTTAGGGCCCAATAGCAATCAGCCCCAGCATTTT
-,-,TRBV11-2,TRBJ2-4,CASSPNRTAPLAKNIQYF,TGTGCCAGCAGCCCGAACAGGACAGCGCCACTAGCCAAAAACATTCAGTACTTC
-,TRBD2,TRBV6-1,TRBJ2-1,CASRSAGGWYNEQFF,TGTGCCAGCAGATCTGCGGGGGGGTGGTACAATGAGCAGTTCTTC
-,TRBD2,TRBV7-2,TRBJ2-1,CASSLIFGRGGFF,TGTGCCAGCAGCTTAATCTTCGGGCGGGGGGGGTTCTTC
-,TRBD2,TRBV6-5,TRBJ2-7,CASSYGSGGIYEQYF,TGTGCCAGCAGTTACGGTAGCGGGGGGATCTACGAGCAGTACTTC
-,-,TRBV15,TRBJ1-3,CATSRDHPGVGNTIYF,TGTGCCACCAGCAGAGATCATCCAGGGGTAGGAAACACCATATATTTT
-,TRBD1,TRBV6-4,TRBJ2-3,CASSDGTALTDTQYF,TGTGCCAGCAGTGACGGGACAGCCCTCACAGATACGCAGTATTTT
-,-,TRBV19,TRBJ2-1,CASSRGEYEQFF,TGTGCCAGTTCCAGGGGGGAATATGAGCAGTTCTTC
-,-,TRBV5-6,TRBJ2-7,CASSLGRISYEQYF,TGTGCCAGCAGCTTGGGGCGGATATCCTACGAGCAGTACTTC
-,-,TRBV5-1,TRBJ2-3,CASSFYRDTDTQYF,TGCGCCAGCAGCTTCTACAGGGACACAGATACGCAGTATTTT
-,TRBD1,TRBV10-3,TRBJ1-1,CAISETDRVEGEAFF,TGTGCCATCAGTGAAACAGACAGGGTCGAGGGTGAAGCTTTCTTT
-,-,TRBV6-5,TRBJ2-2,CASQRAGELFF,TGTGCCAGCCAACGGGCCGGGGAGCTGTTTTTT
-,TRBD2,TRBV28,TRBJ2-3,CASSSWDLAGGPDTQYF,TGTGCCAGCAGTTCATGGGACTTAGCGGGAGGCCCAGATACGCAGTATTTT
-,TRBD1,TRBV19,TRBJ1-5,CASSIPTGGSNQPQHF,TGTGCCAGTAGTATTCCGACAGGGGGGAGCAATCAGCCCCAGCATTTT
-,-,TRBV9,TRBJ1-1,CASSVGDLNTEAFF,TGTGCCAGCAGCGTGGGGGACTTGAACACTGAAGCTTTCTTT
-,TRBD1,TRBV6-1,TRBJ1-1,CASSEGTGETEAFF,TGTGCCAGCAGTGAAGGGACAGGGGAGACTGAAGCTTTCTTT
-,-,TRBV7-3,TRBJ2-1,CASSPSRLSYNEQFF,TGTGCCAGCAGCCCCTCCAGGTTATCTTACAATGAGCAGTTCTTC
-,-,TRBV7-9,TRBJ2-5,CASSLEGGNQETQYF,TGTGCCAGCAGCTTAGAAGGAGGGAATCAAGAGACCCAGTACTTC
-,TRBD2,TRBV27,TRBJ2-2,CASSLSFAGGGTGELFF,TGTGCCAGCAGTTTATCGTTCGCGGGAGGCGGGACCGGGGAGCTGTTTTTT
-,TRBD1,TRBV5-5,TRBJ1-5,CASSLGSRDRGNQPQHF,TGTGCCAGCAGCTTGGGGTCGCGGGACAGGGGAAATCAGCCCCAGCATTTT